One sample yielded the 24 T cell receptor beta chains listed below, sequenced in a study of beta chain features in type 1 diabetes. General study findings and limits: In every one of the four CD4+ subsets, TCRB CDR3s were moderately but significantly shorter in Type 1 diabetes patients.

What was sequenced were expressed TCRB transcripts, since all of the isolated RNA had been reverse transcribed. TCRdb's copy holds only in-frame clones and misses some; the assay was immunoSEQ multiplex PCR. The sample lists 500,000 to 650,000 clones; roughly an eighth were seen once. For these TCRs, the target antigens are not known. Material: naive CD4+ T cells from blood. Receptors originate from a man aged 30-40 years with type 1 diabetes.

This clone appeared a few times. The genes are TRBV25-1 and TRBJ1-6, with unresolved D. The germline V gene has CDR1 MGHDK and CDR2 SYGVNS. The CDR3 contains 14 residues. Trimming stripped 3 bases from V and 7 bases from J, with 10 bases between. The CDR3 nucleotides read TGTGCCAGCAGTGAGGTCGCCTCGAATTCACCCCTCCACTTT. This gives the protein CASSEVASNSPLHF.

There are a few counts of this clone. The V and J genes are TRBV7-2 and TRBJ1-5; TRBD1 agrees at 9 bases. The germline CDR1 and CDR2 sequences are SGHTA and FQGNSA. Germline trimming cut 5 bases from V and 4 bases from J; bases unmatched to any gene: 6. CDR3 length equals 15 residues. CDR3 nucleotide sequence: TGTGCCAGCAGCCCAGGACAGGGGCTTAATCAGCCCCAGCATTTT. Its protein product is CASSPGQGLNQPQHF. The variable domain in full, completed from reference TRBV7-2 and TRBJ1-5, reads GAGVSQSPSNKVTEKGKDVELRCDPISGHTALYWYRQSLGQGLEFLIYFQGNSAPDKSGLPSDRFSAERTGGSVSTLTIQRTQQEDSAVYLCASSPGQGLNQPQHFGDGTRLSIL.

The rearrangement joins TRBV2 to TRBJ1-2, with D possibly TRBD1 on 6 matching bases. From germline, CDR1 is SNHLY and CDR2 FYNNEI. This CDR3 region has 14 residues. Trimming cost V 5 bases and J 0 bases, with 10 bases left between them. This chain's CDR3 is CASSRQVANYGYTF. The CDR3 coding sequence is TGTGCCAGCAGTAGACAGGTAGCTAACTATGGCTACACCTTC. Drawing the rest from reference TRBV2 and TRBJ1-2, the complete variable domain is EPEVTQTPSHQVTQMGQEVILRCVPISNHLYFYWYRQILGQKVEFLVSFYNNEISEKSEIFDDQFSVERPDGSNFTLKIRSTKLEDSAMYFCASSRQVANYGYTFGSGTRLTVV.

The V gene is TRBV27, the J gene TRBJ2-7; TRBD1 is a possible D gene (6 bases). The CDR3 runs 15 residues. Germline V gene lookup returns CDR1 MNHEY and CDR2 SMNVEV (reference sequence). Trimming stripped 6 bases from V and 4 bases from J, with 19 bases between. The CDR3 sequence is CASSLGGRERYEQYF. The CDR3 nucleotides are TGTGCCAGCAGCCTTGGGGGCCGGGAACGATACGAGCAGTACTTC.

This chain connects TRBV5-6 to TRBJ2-1; 12 nucleotides align to TRBD2. Germline lookup yields CDR1 SGHDT and CDR2 YYEEEE. Trimming removed 5 bases from V and 7 bases from J; junction bases left unmatched: 4. The length of the CDR3 is 14 residues. The CDR3 reads CASREGTSGNEQFF. The CDR3 region has the DNA TGTGCCAGCAGAGAGGGGACTAGCGGGAATGAGCAGTTCTTC.

This clone was seen a handful of times. This rearrangement joins TRBV5-8 to TRBJ1-2, with 10 bases matching TRBD1. The germline gives CDR1 SGHTS, CDR2 YDEGEE. The CDR3 runs to 13 residues. Trimming removed 4 bases from V and 4 bases from J; junction bases left unmatched: 1. CDR3 nucleotides: TGTGCCAGCAGCAGGACAGGGGGCTATGGCTACACCTTC. Amino acids: CASSRTGGYGYTF.

V usage is TRBV19 and J usage is TRBJ2-7; possible D gene TRBD1, 8 bases. Per the germline V gene, CDR1 is LNHDA and CDR2 is SQIVND (reference sequence). V was clipped by 6 bases and J by 4 bases, with 16 bases between them. This CDR3 spans 14 amino acids. This CDR3 is CASRGQGGLYEQYF. CDR3 nucleotides: TGTGCCAGTAGAGGACAGGGAGGGCTGTACGAGCAGTACTTC.

This clone was observed a few times. The chain employs TRBV18 and TRBJ1-1; a possible D gene is TRBD1 (6 bases). CDR1 is KGHSH, CDR2 LQKENI, per germline. This CDR3 region has 16 residues. V gave up 6 bases and J gave up 2 bases, with 19 bases separating them. The CDR3: CASSSRERGANTEAFF. The DNA of the CDR3 is TGTGCCAGCTCCTCGAGAGAGCGGGGGGCTAACACTGAAGCTTTCTTT.

In its sample, this clone was seen a few times. The chain uses TRBV28 and TRBJ1-2; D ambiguous. The CDR3 has 13 residues. Germline-derived CDR1 and CDR2 are MDHEN and SYDVKM. V lost 7 bases and J 4 bases, leaving 13 bases between the germline ends. CDR3 DNA sequence: TGTGCCAGCACCGCCCGGCCCTCCTATGGCTACACCTTC. Its translation: CASTARPSYGYTF.

This clone was seen a few times. The rearrangement links TRBV18 to TRBJ1-1; D ambiguous. Trimming left V 2 bases short and J 1 base short, with 5 bases between. The CDR3 sequence is 13 residues long. CDR1 is KGHSH, CDR2 LQKENI, per germline. The CDR3 coding sequence is TGTGCCAGCTCACCAAACAAGAACACTGAAGCTTTCTTT. Translation gives CASSPNKNTEAFF.

This chain connects TRBV18 to TRBJ2-6; no clear D gene. The CDR3 has 14 amino acids. V gave up 4 bases and J gave up 0 bases, with 4 bases separating them. Germline CDR1 is KGHSH and CDR2 is LQKENI. CDR3 nucleotides: TGTGCCAGCTCACAGGACTCTGGGGCCAACGTCCTGACTTTC. Protein product: CASSQDSGANVLTF.

V and J are TRBV5-1 and TRBJ1-3; no definite D call. Germline CDR1 SGHRS, CDR2 YFSETQ. Between the trimmed V and J ends, which lost 4 bases and 2 bases, there was a span of 19 bases. This CDR3 region has 17 residues. CDR3: CASSRRSMGGPGNTIYF. CDR3 sequence (DNA): TGCGCCAGCAGCCGTAGATCAATGGGAGGGCCTGGAAACACCATATATTTT.

This chain links TRBV9 with TRBJ2-3; 8 bases fit TRBD2. This CDR3 has 17 residues. Losses at the gene ends were 0 bases for V and 4 bases for J; bases not matched to a gene: 10. The germline V gene encodes CDR1 SGDLS and CDR2 YYNGEE. This chain's CDR3 is CASSVGLGLGQADTQYF. The CDR3 nucleotides read TGTGCCAGCAGCGTAGGTCTGGGACTAGGTCAAGCAGATACGCAGTATTTT. The variable domain in full, completed from reference TRBV9 and TRBJ2-3, reads DSGVTQTPKHLITATGQRVTLRCSPRSGDLSVYWYQQSLDQGLQFLIQYYNGEERAKGNILERFSAQQFPDLHSELNLSSLELGDSALYFCASSVGLGLGQADTQYFGPGTRLTVL.

This chain links TRBV6-5 with TRBJ1-5; no clear D. This CDR3 is built from 14 residues. V was pared by 4 bases and J by 6 bases, with 13 bases between. Germline V lookup: CDR1 MNHEY, CDR2 SVGAGI. The CDR3 loop is CASSSRSGSQPQHF. CDR3 DNA sequence: TGTGCCAGCAGTTCACGATCCGGGAGTCAGCCCCAGCATTTT.

As for this clone: The DNA is omitted, as the CDR3 cannot be located on it reliably, and the CDR3 follows TCRdb's listing. This rearrangement joins TRBV7-2 to TRBJ1-5. The CDR3 totals 15 residues, both ends included. Looked up from germline, CDR1 is SGHTA and CDR2 is FQGNSA. CDR3 protein: CASSLDWTSGQPQHF.

As regards this clone: This same CDR3 is encoded by further DNA sequences in the sample. This rearrangement joins TRBV5-1 to TRBJ2-5; no firm D call. The germline V gene has CDR1 SGHRS and CDR2 YFSETQ. The V end was cut by 5 bases, the J end by 2 bases, with 4 bases between. The CDR3 covers 11 residues. DNA for the CDR3: TGCGCCAGCAGTCAGCAAGAGACCCAGTACTTC. Protein sequence: CASSQQETQYF.

This clone has more than one count but fewer than ten. The genes are TRBV4-3 and TRBJ2-5; 8 bases are a match to TRBD2. This CDR3 spans 16 amino acids. Germline V gene data show CDR1 as LGHNA and CDR2 as YSLEER. The V gene end was trimmed by 0 bases and the J gene end by 5 bases; junction bases not matched to a gene: 8. CDR3 sequence (DNA): TGCGCCAGCAGCCAAGATCCGGCGGGGGGCCGGGAGACCCAGTACTTC. Translated: CASSQDPAGGRETQYF.

This clone showed up just a few times. The rearrangement links TRBV14 to TRBJ2-3; D remains unclear. The germline V and J ends were trimmed by 2 bases and 6 bases, with 3 bases remaining between them. Germline V lookup: CDR1 SGHDN, CDR2 FVKESK. CDR3 length: 11 residues. The CDR3 reads CASSQWDTQYF. The CDR3 DNA reads as TGTGCCAGCAGCCAATGGGATACGCAGTATTTT.

V and J are TRBV18 and TRBJ2-1; D call uncertain. Trimming took 0 bases from V and 8 from J, leaving 11 bases between them. The CDR3 loop spans 14 amino acids. The germline gives CDR1 KGHSH, CDR2 LQKENI. CDR3: CASSPPSSPYEQFF. In nucleotides, the CDR3 is TGTGCCAGCTCACCACCGAGCAGCCCTTATGAGCAGTTCTTC.

As for this clone: Other DNA sequences of this sample code for an identical CDR3. This chain uses TRBV6-6 with TRBJ1-1; TRBD1 is a possible D gene (5 bases). Germline V gene lookup returns CDR1 MNHNY and CDR2 SVGAGI (reference sequence). This CDR3 is 13 amino acids long. The ends were cut back, 2 bases at V and 1 base at J, with 5 bases in the middle. The CDR3 nucleotides read TGTGCCAGCAGTTACGGACAGAACACTGAAGCTTTCTTT. It yields the protein CASSYGQNTEAFF.

The chain has TRBV7-9 and TRBJ2-5; D unresolved. The J call is in doubt because the DNA end fits TRBJ2-7 better. Germline CDR1 and CDR2: SEHNR and FQNEAQ (reference sequence). The CDR3 runs to 11 residues. The CDR3 sequence is CASSLSDEQYF. CDR3 nucleotides: TGTGCCAGCAGCTTATCCGACGAGCAGTACTTC.

This clone turned up a few times. The chain uses TRBV7-2 and TRBJ1-4; D unclear. This CDR3 spans 12 amino acids. Germline assignment: CDR1 SGHTA and CDR2 FQGNSA. V gave up 6 bases and J gave up 0 bases, with 2 bases separating them. Written as DNA, the CDR3 is TGTGCCAGCAGGACAACTAATGAAAAACTGTTTTTT. Protein product: CASRTTNEKLFF.

The V gene is TRBV11-2, the J gene TRBJ2-4; D is unclear. Germline V gives CDR1 SGHAT, CDR2 FQNNGV. Trimming pared 5 bases from V and 0 bases from J, leaving 11 bases between. CDR3 length: 15 residues. In nucleotides, the CDR3 is TGTGCCAGCAGCCTCCAGGCACTAGCCAAAAACATTCAGTACTTC. It codes for CASSLQALAKNIQYF.

This chain links TRBV9 with TRBJ1-2; D is perhaps TRBD1 (5 bases). This CDR3 contains 13 residues. The V and J ends lost 3 bases and 4 bases respectively, with 10 bases between them. The germline gives CDR1 SGDLS, CDR2 YYNGEE. CDR3 amino acids: CASSAYGTYGYTF. Written as DNA, the CDR3 is TGTGCCAGCAGCGCCTACGGGACCTATGGCTACACCTTC.